This T cell receptor beta chain derives from a study of blood T cell repertoires in COVID-19. About the study: Sites across the United States, Italy and Spain contributed samples from acute and convalescent COVID-19.

As handled by the study authors: Estimation of nucleated cell counts was performed using reference gene primer amplification. The method was immunoSEQ multiplex PCR; TCRdb's version includes in-frame clones alone and lacks a portion of them. V, J and clone size are taken as reported in that table, and D and trimming were inferred from the DNA itself. The sample holds about 110,000 clones; around 86% are singletons and the top ten take approximately 4.7%. The ends were cut back, 2 bases at V and 8 bases at J, with 11 bases in the middle. Looked up from germline, CDR1 is SGDLS and CDR2 is YYNGEE. The CDR3 sequence is 13 residues long.

The specimen sequenced was peripheral blood. This clonotype originated in a man in his forties with acute or convalescent COVID-19. The chain is built from TRBV9 and TRBJ2-1; D is unclear. The CDR3 DNA sequence: TGTGCCAGCAGCGTGGAGTTGCACGATGAGCAGTTCTTC. Its translation: CASSVELHDEQFF.